One and the same sample provided the 23 T cell receptor beta chains below, sequenced in a study of shared clonotypes between healthy human individuals. TCRdb's table, derived via immunoSEQ multiplex PCR, lists solely in-frame clones and lacks some. The sample shows fewer than 200,000 clones, over 85% of them seen only once. Material for sequencing was naive CD4+ T cells sorted from blood. Regarding subset: CD45RA+ positively selected. Source of these receptors: a woman younger than 45 in good health.

The chain combines TRBV7-9 with TRBJ2-7; D perhaps matches TRBD2 (5 bases). The V and J ends lost 4 bases and 5 bases respectively, with 18 bases between them. This CDR3 spans 15 amino acids. Looked up from germline, CDR1 is SEHNR and CDR2 is FQNEAQ (reference sequence). DNA of the CDR3: TGTGCCAGCAGCTCCGGTGTTAAGATGAGGGACGAGCAGTACTTC. It codes for CASSSGVKMRDEQYF.

This chain joins TRBV4-2 and TRBJ2-1; TRBD2 matches at 10 bases. Germline V gene lookup returns CDR1 LGHNA and CDR2 YNFKEQ. V shed 4 bases and J 6 bases; nucleotides not matched to a gene: 18. This CDR3 comprises 19 residues. The CDR3 here is CASSRILAGSTKGGNEQFF. CDR3 in DNA: TGTGCCAGCAGCCGGATACTAGCGGGATCAACAAAGGGGGGCAATGAGCAGTTCTTC.

This chain links TRBV7-6 with TRBJ2-1; 7 nucleotides match TRBD2. Germline CDR1 SGHVS, CDR2 FNYEAQ. CDR3 length: 14 amino acids. J lost 7 bases, V lost 6 bases, and 9 bases had no gene match. The CDR3 coding sequence is TGTGCCAGCAGACGGGATTCTAGCGGAAATGAGCAGTTCTTC. It is translated as CASRRDSSGNEQFF.

The CDR3 nucleotides are TGTGCCAGCAGCAAGGACAGCTACACTGAAGCTTTCTTT. Translating it yields CASSKDSYTEAFF. This chain links TRBV7-9 with TRBJ1-1, with a tentative D call TRBD1 (6 bases). The length of the CDR3 is 13 residues. Germline V gene lookup returns CDR1 SEHNR and CDR2 FQNEAQ (reference sequence). Deletions cut 5 bases from V and 3 bases from J, with 10 bases between.

The chain employs TRBV18 and TRBJ2-5; D call uncertain. The better agreement between TRBJ2-7 and the DNA end casts doubt on the J call. Germline CDR1 is KGHSH and CDR2 is LQKENI. This CDR3 comprises 12 residues. DNA of the CDR3: TGTGCCAGCTCACCGGACCTATACGAGCAGTACTTC. Protein: CASSPDLYEQYF.

The chain links TRBV18 to TRBJ1-5; no reliable D call. CDR1 KGHSH and CDR2 LQKENI come from the germline V gene. Trimming cost V 1 base and J 5 bases, with 15 bases left between them. There are 16 residues in the CDR3. Written as DNA, the CDR3 is TGTGCCAGCTCACCACGGGAACTCGTTCCGGATCAGCCCCAGCATTTT. Its protein is CASSPRELVPDQPQHF. The variable domain in full, with the rest retrieved from reference TRBV18 and TRBJ1-5, is NAGVMQNPRHLVRRRGQEARLRCSPMKGHSHVYWYRQLPEEGLKFMVYLQKENIIDESGMPKERFSAEFPKEGPSILRIQQVVRGDSAAYFCASSPRELVPDQPQHFGDGTRLSIL.

The rearrangement uses TRBV6-5 and TRBJ2-7; 12 bases are a match to TRBD2. Germline V gives CDR1 MNHEY, CDR2 SVGAGI. The CDR3 consists of 16 residues. Unmatched junction bases numbered 5, after V lost 0 bases and J lost 5 bases. In nucleotides, the CDR3 is TGTGCCAGCAGTTACTCCCGGACTAGCGGGATGAACGAGCAGTACTTC. This codes for CASSYSRTSGMNEQYF.

The chain combines TRBV5-6 with TRBJ2-5; a possible D gene is TRBD1 (5 bases). The germline CDR1 and CDR2 sequences are SGHDT and YYEEEE. V dropped 4 bases and J dropped 2 bases, with 9 bases sitting between them. There are 13 residues in the CDR3. The CDR3 loop is CASSPTAQETQYF. The CDR3 DNA reads TGTGCCAGCAGCCCGACAGCTCAAGAGACCCAGTACTTC.

The V and J genes are TRBV5-1 and TRBJ1-1; D remains unclear. The CDR3 is made up of 16 amino acids. The germline V gene has CDR1 SGHRS and CDR2 YFSETQ. V was shortened by 0 bases and J by 0 bases, with 12 bases between the two germline ends. DNA of the CDR3: TGCGCCAGCAGCTTGGTAGCCAGACCTATGAACACTGAAGCTTTCTTT. The encoded protein is CASSLVARPMNTEAFF.

The chain is built from TRBV11-2 and TRBJ1-2; a weak D match, TRBD1 (5 bases). Looked up from germline, CDR1 is SGHAT and CDR2 is FQNNGV. The CDR3 length is 16 residues. Trimming pared 7 bases from V and 4 bases from J, leaving 22 bases between. CDR3: CASTELGRWRGYGYTF. The CDR3, as DNA: TGTGCCAGCACCGAATTGGGGCGATGGCGCGGCTATGGCTACACCTTC.

V gene TRBV18 combines with J gene TRBJ2-4; D gene ambiguous. The CDR3 is 15 residues long. Trimming stripped 2 bases from V and 0 bases from J, with 8 bases between. Germline V gene sequence: CDR1 KGHSH, CDR2 LQKENI. The CDR3 DNA reads as TGTGCCAGCTCACCAGGCCAGCTAGCCAAAAACATTCAGTACTTC. Translation: CASSPGQLAKNIQYF.

This chain's CDR3 is CASSFTSGTSLRYEQYF. CDR3 sequence (DNA): TGCGCCAGCAGCTTCACTAGCGGGACCTCATTGCGATACGAGCAGTACTTC. The V gene is TRBV5-1, the J gene TRBJ2-7; 10 nucleotides match TRBD2. Losses at the gene ends were 2 bases for V and 4 bases for J; bases not matched to a gene: 12. The CDR3 contains 17 residues. The germline V gene encodes CDR1 SGHRS and CDR2 YFSETQ.

The CDR3 is CASSFIQEGLGYTF. CDR3 DNA: TGTGCCAGCAGCTTTATTCAAGAGGGGTTAGGCTACACCTTC. The J gene is TRBJ1-2, the V gene TRBV7-9, with D perhaps matching TRBD1 (5 bases). Trimming pared 3 bases from V and 8 bases from J, leaving 16 bases between. Germline lookup yields CDR1 SEHNR and CDR2 FQNEAQ (reference sequence). The CDR3 is 14 amino acids.

The chain has TRBV14 and TRBJ1-2, with 9 bases matching TRBD1. The CDR3 contains 18 residues. Germline CDR1 is SGHDN and CDR2 is FVKESK. V shed 2 bases, J shed 5 bases, and the junction held 15 bases outside the gene matches. CDR3 loop: CASSQPGQGLGGGYGYTF. CDR3 in DNA: TGTGCCAGCAGCCAACCGGGACAGGGCCTCGGCGGGGGATATGGCTACACCTTC.

The V and J genes are TRBV7-8 and TRBJ1-3; TRBD1 might be the D (6 bases). Germline V gives CDR1 SGHVS, CDR2 FQNEAQ. The CDR3 runs to 19 residues. V dropped 1 base and J dropped 2 bases, with 21 bases sitting between them. CDR3 region: CASSLEWTVLKLTGNTIYF. CDR3 nucleotides: TGTGCCAGCAGCTTAGAATGGACAGTATTAAAACTAACTGGAAACACCATATATTTT.

V usage is TRBV11-3 and J usage is TRBJ2-7; D remains unclear. CDR1 and CDR2 from the germline V gene are SGHNT and YENEEA. V lost 5 bases and J lost 6, with 17 bases in between. The CDR3 sequence is 14 residues long. The CDR3, as DNA: TGTGCCAGCAGCCTAGGACGGATAAATAGCGAGCAGTACTTC. Translated, it gives CASSLGRINSEQYF.

This chain joins TRBV25-1 and TRBJ2-5; 10 bases match TRBD2. With the DNA end fitting TRBJ2-7 better, the J assignment may be wrong. Germline V gene lookup returns CDR1 MGHDK and CDR2 SYGVNS. This CDR3 spans 15 amino acids. The CDR3 DNA reads as TGTGCCAGCCGTAAGGCCGGGACTAGCGCCTACGAGCAGTACTTC. Amino acid sequence: CASRKAGTSAYEQYF.

The chain employs TRBV28 and TRBJ2-5; D may be TRBD1 (6 bases). The J call may be wrong; the DNA end is better matched by TRBJ2-7. Germline V lookup: CDR1 MDHEN, CDR2 SYDVKM. The length of the CDR3 is 14 residues. The CDR3 DNA reads TGTGCCGCTGCAGGGGTGGGACCTTCCTACGAGCAGTACTTC. Encoded protein: CAAAGVGPSYEQYF.

The chain links TRBV2 to TRBJ1-1; no firm D call. CDR3 size: 14 residues. The germline V and J ends were trimmed by 1 base and 3 bases, with 9 bases remaining between them. CDR1 is SNHLY and CDR2 is FYNNEI in the germline V gene. CDR3 DNA sequence: TGTGCCAGCAGTGAAGTGGGCAGCCACACTGAAGCTTTCTTT. It is translated as CASSEVGSHTEAFF. Based on the CDR3 plus reference TRBV2 and TRBJ1-1, the full variable domain is EPEVTQTPSHQVTQMGQEVILRCVPISNHLYFYWYRQILGQKVEFLVSFYNNEISEKSEIFDDQFSVERPDGSNFTLKIRSTKLEDSAMYFCASSEVGSHTEAFFGQGTRLTVV.

This clone was seen a single time. The chain combines TRBV15 with TRBJ2-5; D may be TRBD2 (7 bases). The CDR3 totals 16 residues. V lost 4 bases and J 1 base, leaving 16 bases between the germline ends. Germline V gene sequence: CDR1 LNHNV, CDR2 YYDKDF (reference sequence). The CDR3 protein is CATSMGRGAFQETQYF. As DNA, the CDR3 is TGTGCCACCAGCATGGGGAGGGGGGCCTTCCAAGAGACCCAGTACTTC.

CDR3: CASGGQGLNTEAFF. CDR3 coding DNA: TGTGCCAGCGGAGGACAGGGTTTGAACACTGAAGCTTTCTTT. The chain uses TRBV28 and TRBJ1-1; TRBD1 aligns across 8 bases. From germline, CDR1 is MDHEN and CDR2 SYDVKM. Trimming cost V 8 bases and J 0 bases; bases outside gene matches: 5. The CDR3 contains 14 residues.

The rearrangement links TRBV6-5 to TRBJ2-1, with D possibly TRBD2 on 5 matching bases. The ends were cut back, 0 bases at V and 8 bases at J, with 14 bases in the middle. The CDR3 extends over 15 amino acids. Germline CDR1 and CDR2: MNHEY and SVGAGI. The CDR3 region is CASSYSIGVGHEQFF. In DNA form, the CDR3 reads TGTGCCAGCAGTTACTCTATCGGGGTAGGCCATGAGCAGTTCTTC.

V gene TRBV7-8 combines with J gene TRBJ2-7, with 9 bases that match TRBD1. The CDR3 loop spans 16 amino acids. Trimming removed 1 base from V and 6 bases from J; junction bases left unmatched: 10. From germline, CDR1 is SGHVS and CDR2 FQNEAQ. The DNA of the CDR3 is TGTGCCAGCAGCTTAGTTTACGGGACAGGGTGGTTCGAGCAGTACTTC. This encodes CASSLVYGTGWFEQYF.